This T cell receptor (beta chain) was retrieved from a study of blood T cell repertoires in COVID-19. Trimming pared 7 bases from V and 3 bases from J, leaving 15 bases between. The germline gives CDR1 LGHNT, CDR2 FRNRAP. CDR3 length equals 15 residues. Clones were read by immunoSEQ multiplex PCR, and TCRdb kept only the in-frame ones, dropping some. Found here are more than 150,000 clones, 87% of them singletons; the top ten hold 12%. The sequence was obtained from a woman in her 70s with COVID-19, enrolled during active disease. This chain links TRBV12-5 with TRBJ2-2; the D gene is possibly TRBD1 (6 bases). The specimen sequenced was peripheral blood. Here the CDR3 reads CASALKDSHTGELFF. The CDR3 DNA sequence: TGTGCTAGTGCCCTCAAGGACAGTCACACCGGGGAGCTGTTTTTT.